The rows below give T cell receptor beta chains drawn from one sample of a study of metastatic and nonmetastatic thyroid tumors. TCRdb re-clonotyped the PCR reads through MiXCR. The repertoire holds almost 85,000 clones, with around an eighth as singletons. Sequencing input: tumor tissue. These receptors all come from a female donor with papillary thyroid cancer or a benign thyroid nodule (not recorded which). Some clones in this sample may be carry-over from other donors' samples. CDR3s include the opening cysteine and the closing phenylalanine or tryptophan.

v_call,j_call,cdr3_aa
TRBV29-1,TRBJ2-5,CSVRDGQETQYF
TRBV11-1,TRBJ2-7,CASSSRADEQYF
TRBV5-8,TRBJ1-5,CASSTNQPQHF
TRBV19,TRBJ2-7,CASTPTGALAQYEQYF
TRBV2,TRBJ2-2,CASRGGPARQTGELFF
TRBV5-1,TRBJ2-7,CASSLGTVISYEQYF
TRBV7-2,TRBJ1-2,CASSSRPGNYGYTF
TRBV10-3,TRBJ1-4,CAISERGPGAREKLFF
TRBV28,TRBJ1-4,CASSSAGQGGEKLFF
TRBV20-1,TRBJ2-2,CSARGTGGTGELFF
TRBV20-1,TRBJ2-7,CSARGTGVLYDQYF
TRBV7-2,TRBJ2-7,CASSLRGRRDYEQYF
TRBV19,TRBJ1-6,CASSNPGTGDSPLHF
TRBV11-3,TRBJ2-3,CASSLPGQGTDTQYF
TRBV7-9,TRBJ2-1,CASSLSSGSGNEQFF
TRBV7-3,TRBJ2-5,CASSLAGVPETQYF
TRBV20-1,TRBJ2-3,CSARLAGHRTDTQYF
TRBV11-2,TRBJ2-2,CASSHWGLENTGELFF